This T cell receptor (beta chain) was sequenced for a study of T cell repertoires in cytomegalovirus infection (dated by TCRdb to the late 2010s). Regarding the study in general: The HLA type of each donor mattered for the analysis, because public TCR beta signatures pointed to carriage of CMV infection along with the matching HLA type. The paper as a whole reports these results and caveats: Carriers of CMV infection plus the relevant HLA type were discriminated by the cumulative frequency of public TCR beta family members in the study cohort and in an independent roughly 340-donor cohort. In the ex vivo response, HLA-C-restricted CMV-specific TCR beta clonotypes were dominant, and in two of eight donors the single most frequent clonotype came from this HLA-C-restricted group.

V loses 1 base at its end and J loses 0 bases; junction bases beyond the gene matches: 12. Including cysteine and phenylalanine, the CDR3 has 21 amino acids. The entry retains the CDR3 DNA only, 63 bases that are in frame from base 1. In the germline V gene (reference sequence), CDR1 corresponds to SEHNR and CDR2 to FQNEAQ. This clonotype has at least ten counts. Which antigen it targets is not known. Base qualities are not provided; no much larger clone lies one nucleotide away. This sample was sequenced with an Illumina HiSeq 1500. In-frame beta chains were kept once TCRdb had trimmed the public reads at Q25 with fastp and called clones with MiXCR. Each record represents a unique CDR3 protein, reported with the most common genes and DNA among its rows. The sample table contains around 280,000 distinct CDR3 sequences; only one count was recorded for around 10% of them. Approximately 2.4% of the sample is held by the ten biggest clonotypes.

In this chain, TRBV7-9 is recombined with TRBJ2-6; 10 central nucleotides agree with TRBD1. Sequencing was performed on PBMCs. This clonotype was obtained from a human donor in good health (CMV status not recorded). Some clones in this sample may be carry-over from other donors' samples. The DNA sequence reads TGTGCCAGCAGCTTAGGAACCGGCGGACAGGGGGAATACTCTGGGGCCAACGTCCTGACTTTC. It is translated as CASSLGTGGQGEYSGANVLTF.